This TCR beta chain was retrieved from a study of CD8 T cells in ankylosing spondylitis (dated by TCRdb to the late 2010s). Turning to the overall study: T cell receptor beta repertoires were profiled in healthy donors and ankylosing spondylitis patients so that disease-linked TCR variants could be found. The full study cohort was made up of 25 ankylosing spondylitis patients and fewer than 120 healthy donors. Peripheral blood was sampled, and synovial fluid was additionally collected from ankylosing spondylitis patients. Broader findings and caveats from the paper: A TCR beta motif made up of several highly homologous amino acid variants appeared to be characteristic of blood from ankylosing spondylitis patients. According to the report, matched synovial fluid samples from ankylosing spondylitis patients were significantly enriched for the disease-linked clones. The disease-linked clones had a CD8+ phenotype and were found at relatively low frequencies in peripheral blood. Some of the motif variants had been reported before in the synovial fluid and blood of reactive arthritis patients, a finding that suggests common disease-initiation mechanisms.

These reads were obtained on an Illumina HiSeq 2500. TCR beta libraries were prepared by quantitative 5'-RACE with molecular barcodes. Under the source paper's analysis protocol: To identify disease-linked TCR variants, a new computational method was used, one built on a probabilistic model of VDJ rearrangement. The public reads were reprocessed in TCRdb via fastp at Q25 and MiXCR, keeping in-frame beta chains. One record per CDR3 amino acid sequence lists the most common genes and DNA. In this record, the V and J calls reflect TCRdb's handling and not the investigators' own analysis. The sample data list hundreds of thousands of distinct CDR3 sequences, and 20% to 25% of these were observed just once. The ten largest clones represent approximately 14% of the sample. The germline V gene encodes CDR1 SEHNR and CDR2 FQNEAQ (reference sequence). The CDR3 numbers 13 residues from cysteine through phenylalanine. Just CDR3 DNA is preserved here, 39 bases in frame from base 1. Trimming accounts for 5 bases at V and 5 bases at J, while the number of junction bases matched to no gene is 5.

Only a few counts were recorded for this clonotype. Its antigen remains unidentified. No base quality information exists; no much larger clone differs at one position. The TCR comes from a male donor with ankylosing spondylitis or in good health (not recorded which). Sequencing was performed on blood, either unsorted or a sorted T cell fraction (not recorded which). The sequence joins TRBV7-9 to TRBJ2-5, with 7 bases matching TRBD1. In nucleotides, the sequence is TGTGCCAGCAGCACAGAGACAGGGGAGACCCAGTACTTC. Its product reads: CASSTETGETQYF.